The clone carrying this T cell receptor beta chain was counted between two and nine times. Its antigen is not identified. The source of the sample is a study of cytomegalovirus exposure and HLA in healthy donors. Turning to the study itself: As released early, the data held roughly 85 million unique TCRs from HLA-typed donors.

Whole-study results and caveats: The study put 160 or so TCR beta chains on its list as cytomegalovirus-associated. About 90% or about 30% of the time was how often most TCR beta V segments were productive, according to an earlier analysis.

Vbeta (60) and Jbeta (13) primers were used in the PCR. Original handling: Approximately 72 million unique TCR beta chains, roughly 11 million of them shared, were counted by a later analysis. The method was immunoSEQ multiplex PCR; TCRdb's version includes in-frame clones alone and lacks a portion of them. The D gene and trimming were derived from the DNA, and the V and J assignments and clone size from that table. This sample has about 180,000 clones; 60% to 80% occur once, and the top ten carry over 2%. The TCR originated in a man aged 60 to 69 in good health and CMV-seronegative. Sequencing input: PBMCs.

CDR3 coding DNA: TGTGCCAGCAGCCAACCCGACAGGGGGCGGACCTATGGCTACACCTTC. It translates to CASSQPDRGRTYGYTF. The genes are TRBV4-2 and TRBJ1-2, with TRBD1 matching 10 bases. Looked up from germline, CDR1 is LGHNA and CDR2 is YNFKEQ. Unmatched junction bases numbered 7, after V lost 2 bases and J lost 4 bases. The CDR3 totals 16 residues.